This T cell receptor (beta chain) was obtained from a study of early T cells in non-severe SARS-CoV-2 infection. Each CDR3 protein is one row after TCRdb ran MiXCR on the 5' RACE reads. The repertoire holds more than 65,000 distinct CDR3 sequences, with 12% as singletons. The table lists this clonotype with many counts. V lost 2 bases and J lost 7; bases outside the gene matches: 6. CDR3 length: 15 amino acids. This chain joins TRBV12-3 or TRBV12-4 and TRBJ1-5, with 9 bases fitting TRBD1. The specimen sequenced was whole blood. The source is an adult who was a healthcare worker with PCR-confirmed SARS-CoV-2 infection or an uninfected control (not recorded which). The CDR3 DNA is TGTGCCAGCAGTTTATACAGGGGGCATGGGCAGCCCCAGCATTTT. Residues: CASSLYRGHGQPQHF.